The clone carrying this T cell receptor beta chain was seen at least ten times. Its antigen is as yet unknown. Researchers amplified the TCR beta CDR3 regions from RNA transcripts. The TCR CDR3 first-round RT-PCR relied on the HTBI primer set. One entry per CDR3 protein results from TCRdb running MiXCR on the multiplex PCR reads. The table shows hundreds of thousands of distinct CDR3 sequences, with over 11% occurring only once. The data were obtained in a study of T cells in Graves' hyperthyroidism and ophthalmopathy. Findings and caveats of the study: The model forecast ophthalmopathy, anticipating it by a median roughly 6.3 months before onset. Blood held most thyroid clonotypes expanded above 0.001 frequency. Stable hyperthyroidism was separated from ophthalmopathy by a model based on 13 V-J features.

Diagnoses were made from clinical symptoms, serum measures (thyroxine and TRAb), thyroid ultrasound and orbital computed tomography. The CDR3 has 14 amino acids. V lost 1 base to trimming and J lost 1 base, with 5 bases between them. Germline CDR1 is KGHDR and CDR2 is SFDVKD. The clonotype comes from a man in his fifties or sixties with Graves' ophthalmopathy. The source material was blood. The chain uses TRBV24-1 and TRBJ2-3, with no clear D. The CDR3 is CATSDFGRTDTQYF. In nucleotides, the CDR3 is TGTGCCACCAGTGATTTCGGTCGCACAGATACGCAGTATTTT.